The 9 T cell receptor beta chains presented below share a single source sample, sequenced in a study of blood T cell repertoires in COVID-19. Sequencing used immunoSEQ multiplex PCR; TCRdb keeps in-frame clones, though not all of them. The sample holds 200,000 to 300,000 clones, roughly 76% seen once. The sample was peripheral blood. Receptors were obtained from a woman older than 75 with COVID-19, enrolled during active disease.

This chain joins TRBV5-4 and TRBJ1-1; TRBD1 might be the D (6 bases). Germline V gene lookup returns CDR1 SGHNT and CDR2 YYREEE (reference sequence). This CDR3 is built from 16 residues. The germline V and J ends were trimmed by 4 bases and 0 bases, with 16 bases remaining between them. The CDR3 is CASSLGGGLMNTEAFF. DNA for the CDR3: TGTGCCAGCAGCCTAGGGGGGGGATTAATGAACACTGAAGCTTTCTTT.

The J gene is TRBJ2-3, the V gene TRBV9, with D perhaps matching TRBD1 (6 bases). Trimming left V 6 bases short and J 6 bases short, with 14 bases between. CDR1 is SGDLS, CDR2 YYNGEE, per germline. The CDR3 is 13 amino acids. This chain's CDR3 is CASNRDTMDTQYF. The CDR3 nucleotides read TGTGCCAGCAACCGGGACACTATGGATACGCAGTATTTT.

CDR3 residues: CASSLGQGNYGYTF. The CDR3 DNA reads as TGTGCCAGCAGCTTAGGACAGGGGAACTATGGCTACACCTTC. The chain combines TRBV7-3 with TRBJ1-2, with 9 bases lining up with TRBD1. The CDR3 spans 14 residues. After removal of 2 bases from V and 2 bases from J, the junction contained 0 bases not matched to a gene. The germline V gene encodes CDR1 SGHTA and CDR2 FQGTGA.

V and J are TRBV19 and TRBJ2-7; 7 nucleotides align to TRBD1. V lost 3 bases and J lost 2; bases outside the gene matches: 4. Looked up from germline, CDR1 is LNHDA and CDR2 is SQIVND (reference sequence). The length of the CDR3 is 14 residues. CDR3 amino acids: CASSIRDRPYEQYF. CDR3 in DNA: TGTGCCAGTAGTATTCGGGACAGACCCTACGAGCAGTACTTC.

The chain joins TRBV5-1 to TRBJ2-3; possible D gene TRBD2, 7 bases. Germline values: CDR1 SGHRS, CDR2 YFSETQ. Trimming shortened V by 6 bases and J by 0 bases, and 17 bases separated the two germline ends. The CDR3 runs to 16 residues. CDR3 sequence reads: CASKTGLGGSTDTQYF. Here the CDR3 DNA reads TGCGCCAGCAAGACAGGACTAGGGGGTAGCACAGATACGCAGTATTTT.

The genes are TRBV4-1 and TRBJ2-3; 8 bases match TRBD1. This CDR3 is 13 amino acids long. Germline loops: CDR1 MGHRA, CDR2 YSYEKL. V trimming: 4 bases; J trimming: 6 bases; junction bases outside the gene matches: 3. The CDR3 DNA follows: TGCGCCAGCAGCCCCAACAGGGGGGATACGCAGTATTTT. This encodes CASSPNRGDTQYF.

The chain links TRBV18 to TRBJ1-1; weak D call: TRBD1 (5 bases). The CDR3 sequence is 15 residues long. The V end lost 6 bases, the J end lost 1 base, and 15 bases lay between the germline ends. Germline CDR1 reads KGHSH; CDR2 reads LQKENI. The CDR3 loop is CASSLGGTTNTEAFF. The CDR3 DNA follows: TGTGCCAGCTCTTTGGGGGGGACGACGAACACTGAAGCTTTCTTT.

The V call is TRBV7-3, the J call TRBJ1-2; 7 nucleotides agree with TRBD1. The ends lost 5 bases at V and 6 bases at J; junction bases unmatched: 12. CDR1 is SGHTA and CDR2 is FQGTGA in the germline V gene. The CDR3 contains 15 residues. The CDR3 coding sequence is TGTGCCAGCAGCGTAAGGACAGGCCCGCTTGATGGCTACACCTTC. Amino acids: CASSVRTGPLDGYTF.

The CDR3 nucleotides are TGCGCCAGCAGCAGGGGTTTCAATCAGCCCCAGCATTTT. It codes for CASSRGFNQPQHF. The chain joins TRBV5-1 to TRBJ1-5; maybe TRBD1 (5 bases). The CDR3 runs to 13 residues. Germline loops: CDR1 SGHRS, CDR2 YFSETQ. The germline V and J ends were trimmed by 4 bases and 3 bases, with 8 bases remaining between them.